The entry below describes one TCR beta chain. The assay was immunoSEQ multiplex PCR, and TCRdb's table has in-frame clones only and misses some. The data show about 59,000 clones, roughly 91% seen once. Germline lookup yields CDR1 SEHNR and CDR2 FQNEAQ (reference sequence). With 4 bases clipped from V and 1 base from J, the junction kept 2 bases outside the gene matches. The CDR3 runs to 14 residues. The record originates from a study of blood T cell repertoires in COVID-19. In the study overall: Whether acute or convalescent, the COVID-19 samples came from the United States, Italy and Spain.

The sample consisted of peripheral blood. The chain combines TRBV7-9 with TRBJ1-1; TRBD1 matches 8 bases. This sequence originates from a human donor in a cohort sampled during active COVID-19. CDR3 DNA: TGTGCCAGCAGCTCTCAGGGGGCGAACACTGAAGCTTTCTTT. Amino acid sequence: CASSSQGANTEAFF. The variable domain in full, with the rest retrieved from reference TRBV7-9 and TRBJ1-1, is DTGVSQNPRHKITKRGQNVTFRCDPISEHNRLYWYRQTLGQGPEFLTYFQNEAQLEKSRLLSDRFSAERPKGSFSTLEIQRTEQGDSAMYLCASSSQGANTEAFFGQGTRLTVV.